This TCR beta chain is from a study of blood T cell repertoires in COVID-19 (dated by TCRdb to between 2020 and 2021). About the full investigation: Samples from collaborators originated in the United States, Italy and Spain and spanned both the acute and convalescent phases of COVID-19. The prospective study material was composed of cDNA or gDNA derived from T cells, B-cell-depleted T cells, or PBMCs. The dataset comprised deeply sampled blood TCRbeta repertoires from subjects exposed to, actively infected with, or recovered from COVID-19. The repertoires were released in a freely available public database intended as a resource for research on the immune response to SARS-CoV-2. Samples came from the ongoing ImmuneRACE study (first 160 participants) plus 1,254 subjects from 6 global collaborators. Sample metadata almost always included a de-identified subject ID, COVID-19 status, age in years and sex. Where available, HLA class I and class II types were obtained from metadata supplied by the sample provider rather than from assay-based typing.

The collaborating institutions used their own protocols to collect whole blood in K2EDTA tubes. For TCRbeta analysis, collaborator samples were shipped as frozen whole blood, as isolated PBMCs, or as DNA extracted from either sample type. The immunoSEQ Assay, a bias-controlled multiplex PCR, was used to amplify TCRbeta CDR3 regions from genomic DNA. The source study handled its data this way. Within the assay, amplification of reference gene primers was used to estimate how many nucleated cells each sample contained. Sequence reads were collapsed and filtered to measure the absolute abundance of every unique TCRbeta CDR3 rearrangement. For each sample, productive Simpson clonality was calculated by taking the square root of Simpson's diversity index across productive rearrangements. In its TCRdb copy, this immuneACCESS table keeps in-frame sequences only and misses some clones. Where compared with another copy, unresolved V genes explain less than half of these, and the others have no known cause. That table gives V, J and clone size, and the DNA gave D and trimming. For this sample the table gives approximately 100,000 clones, of which around 86% were detected only once. The top ten clones comprise 15% of the sample.

The germline V gene specifies SGHRS as CDR1 and YFSETQ as CDR2. V is trimmed back by 2 bases and J by 5 bases, and the junction contains 4 bases that no gene match accounts for. The CDR3, from cysteine to phenylalanine, totals 15 residues. CDR3 DNA only is kept here, 45 bases in frame from base 1. Overall study results and their limits: How much clinical and demographic metadata was included differed by source and by participant, and the metadata was provided uncurated.

This clone has just one count. Its recognized antigen is unknown. Base qualities are not provided; no much larger clone lies one nucleotide away. Material for sequencing was peripheral blood. The source is a man aged 45-60 years with acute or convalescent COVID-19. The V and J segments used are TRBV5-1 and TRBJ2-7; 13 middle bases align to TRBD2. CDR3 loop: CASSLGLAGVDEQYF. DNA sequence: TGCGCCAGCAGCTTAGGACTAGCGGGAGTGGACGAGCAGTACTTC.